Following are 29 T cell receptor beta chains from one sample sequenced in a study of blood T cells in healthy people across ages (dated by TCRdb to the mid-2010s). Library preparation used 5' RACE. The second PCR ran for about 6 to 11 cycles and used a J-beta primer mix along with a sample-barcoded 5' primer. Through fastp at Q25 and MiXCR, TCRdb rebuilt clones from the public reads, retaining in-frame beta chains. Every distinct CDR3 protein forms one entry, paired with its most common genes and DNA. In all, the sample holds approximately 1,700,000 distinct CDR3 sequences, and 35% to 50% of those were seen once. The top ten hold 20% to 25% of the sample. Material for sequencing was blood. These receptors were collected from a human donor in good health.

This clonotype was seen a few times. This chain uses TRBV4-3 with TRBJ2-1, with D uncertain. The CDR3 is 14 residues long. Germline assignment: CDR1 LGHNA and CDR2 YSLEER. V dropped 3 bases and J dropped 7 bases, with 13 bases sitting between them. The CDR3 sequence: CASSQDSFGNEQFF. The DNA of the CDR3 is TGCGCCAGCAGCCAGGATTCTTTCGGGAATGAGCAGTTCTTC.

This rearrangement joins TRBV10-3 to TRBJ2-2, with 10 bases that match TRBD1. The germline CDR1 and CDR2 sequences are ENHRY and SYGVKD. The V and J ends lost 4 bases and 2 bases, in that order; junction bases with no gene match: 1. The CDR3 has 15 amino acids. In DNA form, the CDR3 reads TGTGCCATCAGTGGGACAGGGGGTAACACCGGGGAGCTGTTTTTT. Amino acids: CAISGTGGNTGELFF.

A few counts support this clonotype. Written as DNA, the CDR3 is TGTGCCAGCAGACCGGGACAGACTAATGAAAAACTGTTTTTT. This sequence encodes CASRPGQTNEKLFF. The J gene is TRBJ1-4, the V gene TRBV6-5; TRBD1 aligns across 7 bases. The germline V gene encodes CDR1 MNHEY and CDR2 SVGAGI. This CDR3 is 14 amino acids long. Unmatched junction bases numbered 3, after V lost 6 bases and J lost 2 bases.

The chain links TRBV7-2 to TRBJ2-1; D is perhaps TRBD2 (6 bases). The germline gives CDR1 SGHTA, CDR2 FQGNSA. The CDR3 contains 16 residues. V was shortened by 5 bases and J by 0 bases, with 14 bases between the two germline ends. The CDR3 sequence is CASSPDGGYSYNEQFF. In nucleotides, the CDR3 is TGTGCCAGCAGCCCAGACGGGGGTTACTCCTACAATGAGCAGTTCTTC. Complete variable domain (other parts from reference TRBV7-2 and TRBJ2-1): GAGVSQSPSNKVTEKGKDVELRCDPISGHTALYWYRQSLGQGLEFLIYFQGNSAPDKSGLPSDRFSAERTGGSVSTLTIQRTQQEDSAVYLCASSPDGGYSYNEQFFGPGTRLTVL.

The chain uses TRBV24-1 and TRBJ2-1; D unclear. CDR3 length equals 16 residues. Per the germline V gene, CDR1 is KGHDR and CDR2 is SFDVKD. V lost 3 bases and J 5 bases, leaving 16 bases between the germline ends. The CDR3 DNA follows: TGTGCCACCAGTGATCCCCCACGTATCCCAGACAATGAGCAGTTCTTC. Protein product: CATSDPPRIPDNEQFF.

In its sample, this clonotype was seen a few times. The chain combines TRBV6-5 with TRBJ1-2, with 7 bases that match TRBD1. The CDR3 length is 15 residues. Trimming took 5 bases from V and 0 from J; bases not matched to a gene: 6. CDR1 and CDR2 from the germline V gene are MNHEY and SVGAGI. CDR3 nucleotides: TGTGCCAGCAGTCCGGGACAGATCCCTAACTATGGCTACACCTTC. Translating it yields CASSPGQIPNYGYTF.

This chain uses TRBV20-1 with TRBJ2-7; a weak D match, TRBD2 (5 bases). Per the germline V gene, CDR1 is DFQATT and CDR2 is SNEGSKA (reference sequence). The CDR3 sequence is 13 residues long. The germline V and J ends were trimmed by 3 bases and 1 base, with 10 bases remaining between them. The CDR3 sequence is CSASRDQSYEQYF. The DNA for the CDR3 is TGCAGTGCTAGCCGGGATCAGTCCTACGAGCAGTACTTC.

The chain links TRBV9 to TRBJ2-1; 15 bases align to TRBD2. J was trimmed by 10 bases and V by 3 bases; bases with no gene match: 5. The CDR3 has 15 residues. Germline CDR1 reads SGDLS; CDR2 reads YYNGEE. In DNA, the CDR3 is TGTGCCAGCAGCGCGAGGACTAGCGGGGGGGCAGAGCAGTTCTTC. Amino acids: CASSARTSGGAEQFF.

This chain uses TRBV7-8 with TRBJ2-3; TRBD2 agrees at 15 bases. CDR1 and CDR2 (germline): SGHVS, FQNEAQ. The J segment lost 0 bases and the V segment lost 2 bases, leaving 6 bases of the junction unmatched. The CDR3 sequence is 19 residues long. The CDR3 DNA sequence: TGTGCCAGCAGCTTATACAGGACTAGCGGGGGGGGGAGCACAGATACGCAGTATTTT. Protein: CASSLYRTSGGGSTDTQYF.

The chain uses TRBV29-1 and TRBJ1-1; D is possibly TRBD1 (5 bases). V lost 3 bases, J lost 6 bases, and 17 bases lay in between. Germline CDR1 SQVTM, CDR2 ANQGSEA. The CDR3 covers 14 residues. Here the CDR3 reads CSVELGPPFPEAFF. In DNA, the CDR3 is TGCAGCGTTGAGTTGGGACCCCCATTCCCTGAAGCTTTCTTT. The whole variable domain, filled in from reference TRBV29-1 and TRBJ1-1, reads SAVISQKPSRDICQRGTSLTIQCQVDSQVTMMFWYRQQPGQSLTLIATANQGSEATYESGFVIDKFPISRPNLTFSTLTVSNMSPEDSSIYLCSVELGPPFPEAFFGQGTRLTVV.

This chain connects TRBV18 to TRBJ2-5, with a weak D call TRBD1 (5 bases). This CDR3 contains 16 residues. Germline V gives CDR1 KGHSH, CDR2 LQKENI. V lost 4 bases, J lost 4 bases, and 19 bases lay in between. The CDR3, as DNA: TGTGCCAGCTCACGTAACCAGGGCACGAGGTTAGAGACCCAGTACTTC. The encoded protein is CASSRNQGTRLETQYF.

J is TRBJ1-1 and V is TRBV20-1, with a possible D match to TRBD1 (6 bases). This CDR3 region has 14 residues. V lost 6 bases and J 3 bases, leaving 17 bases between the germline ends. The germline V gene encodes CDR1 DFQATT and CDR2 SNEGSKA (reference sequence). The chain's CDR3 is CSAKLGGFYTEAFF. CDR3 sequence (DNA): TGCAGTGCAAAACTGGGGGGCTTTTACACTGAAGCTTTCTTT.

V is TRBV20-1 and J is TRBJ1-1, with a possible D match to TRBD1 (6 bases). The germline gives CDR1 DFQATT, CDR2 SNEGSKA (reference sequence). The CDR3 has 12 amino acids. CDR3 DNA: TGCAGATCAGGGGCGACCTACACTGAAGCTTTCTTT. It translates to CRSGATYTEAFF.

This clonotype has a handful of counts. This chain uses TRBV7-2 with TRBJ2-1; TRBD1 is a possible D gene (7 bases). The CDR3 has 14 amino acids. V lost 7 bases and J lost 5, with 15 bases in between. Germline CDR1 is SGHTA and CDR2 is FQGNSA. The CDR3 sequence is CASTWRDSHNEQFF. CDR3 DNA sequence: TGTGCCAGCACCTGGAGGGACAGCCACAATGAGCAGTTCTTC.

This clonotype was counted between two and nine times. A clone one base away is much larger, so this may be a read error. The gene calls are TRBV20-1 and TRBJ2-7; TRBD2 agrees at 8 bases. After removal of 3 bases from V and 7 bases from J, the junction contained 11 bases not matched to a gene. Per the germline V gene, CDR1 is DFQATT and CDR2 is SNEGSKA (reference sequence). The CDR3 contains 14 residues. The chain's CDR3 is CSASPGGGDNEQYF. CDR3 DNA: TGCAGTGCTAGTCCGGGGGGGGGAGACAATGAGCAGTACTTC.

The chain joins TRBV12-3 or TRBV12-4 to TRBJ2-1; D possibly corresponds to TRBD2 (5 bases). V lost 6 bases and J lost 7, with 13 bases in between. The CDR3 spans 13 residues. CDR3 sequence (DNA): TGTGCCAGCAGAGAGTCCGGGGATAATGAGCAGTTCTTC. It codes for CASRESGDNEQFF.

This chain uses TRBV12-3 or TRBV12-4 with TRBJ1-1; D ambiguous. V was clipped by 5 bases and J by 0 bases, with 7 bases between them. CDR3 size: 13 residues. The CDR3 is CASSARMNTEAFF. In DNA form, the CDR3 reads TGTGCCAGCAGTGCCAGAATGAACACTGAAGCTTTCTTT.

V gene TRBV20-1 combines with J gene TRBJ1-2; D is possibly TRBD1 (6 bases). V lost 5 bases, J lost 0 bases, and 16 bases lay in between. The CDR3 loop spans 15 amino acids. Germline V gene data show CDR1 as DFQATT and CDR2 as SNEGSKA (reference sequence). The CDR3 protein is CSAQKQGRTNYGYTF. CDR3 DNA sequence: TGCAGTGCTCAGAAACAGGGCCGTACTAACTATGGCTACACCTTC.

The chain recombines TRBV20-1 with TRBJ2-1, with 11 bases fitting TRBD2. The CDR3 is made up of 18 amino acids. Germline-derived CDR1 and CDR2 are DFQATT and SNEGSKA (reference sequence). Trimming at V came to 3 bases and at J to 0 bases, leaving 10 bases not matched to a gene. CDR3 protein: CSASRGLADPSSYNEQFF. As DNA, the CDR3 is TGCAGTGCTAGCCGGGGACTAGCGGACCCTAGCTCCTACAATGAGCAGTTCTTC.

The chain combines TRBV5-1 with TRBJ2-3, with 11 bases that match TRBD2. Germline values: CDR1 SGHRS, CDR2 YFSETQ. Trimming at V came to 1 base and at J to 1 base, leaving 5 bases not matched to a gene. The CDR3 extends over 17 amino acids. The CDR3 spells CASSLLPGLAGTDTQYF. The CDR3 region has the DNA TGCGCCAGCAGCTTGCTGCCGGGACTAGCGGGCACAGATACGCAGTATTTT.

CDR3 nucleotide sequence: TGCAGTGCTAGCCTCTTGACGGACACTGAAGCTTTCTTT. This sequence encodes CSASLLTDTEAFF. This chain links TRBV20-1 with TRBJ1-1; D remains unclear. Germline values: CDR1 DFQATT, CDR2 SNEGSKA (reference sequence). This CDR3 has 13 residues. Trimming took 3 bases from V and 3 from J, leaving 11 bases between them.

In nucleotides, the CDR3 is TGTGCCAGCAGCCAAGTAGCTGCGCGGACTAGCGGGCATTACAATGAGCAGTTCTTC. Amino acids: CASSQVAARTSGHYNEQFF. The chain uses TRBV3-1 and TRBJ2-1, with 11 bases that match TRBD2. J gave up 4 bases and V 1 base, and 12 bases lay outside the gene matches. The CDR3 is 19 residues long. Per the germline V gene, CDR1 is LGHDT and CDR2 is YNNKEL (reference sequence).

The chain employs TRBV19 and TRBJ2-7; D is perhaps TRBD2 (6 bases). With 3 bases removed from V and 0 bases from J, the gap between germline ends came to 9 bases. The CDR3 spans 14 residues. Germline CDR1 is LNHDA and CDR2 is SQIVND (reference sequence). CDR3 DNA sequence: TGTGCCAGTAGTATCGGGGGTATCTCCTACGAGCAGTACTTC. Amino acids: CASSIGGISYEQYF.

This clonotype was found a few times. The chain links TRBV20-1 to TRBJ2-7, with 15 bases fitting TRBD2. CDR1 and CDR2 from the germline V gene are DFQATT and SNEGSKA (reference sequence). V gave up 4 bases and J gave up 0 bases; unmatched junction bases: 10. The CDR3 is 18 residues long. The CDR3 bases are TGCAGTGCTAAAAGAACCGGGACTAGCGGGGGGACCTCCTACGAGCAGTACTTC. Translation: CSAKRTGTSGGTSYEQYF.

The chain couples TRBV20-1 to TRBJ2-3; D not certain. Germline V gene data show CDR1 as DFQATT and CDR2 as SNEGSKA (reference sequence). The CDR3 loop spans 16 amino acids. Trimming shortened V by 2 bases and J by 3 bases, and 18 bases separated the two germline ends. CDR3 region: CSARSPALGATDTQYF. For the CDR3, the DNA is TGCAGTGCTAGATCGCCAGCGCTAGGAGCGACAGATACGCAGTATTTT.

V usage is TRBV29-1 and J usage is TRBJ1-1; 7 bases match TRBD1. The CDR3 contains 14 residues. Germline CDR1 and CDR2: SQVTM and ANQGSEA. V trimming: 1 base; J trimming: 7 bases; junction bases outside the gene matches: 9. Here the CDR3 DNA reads TGCAGCGTTGAAGGACCCCAGGGGGGGAGTGAAGCTTTCTTT. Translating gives CSVEGPQGGSEAFF.

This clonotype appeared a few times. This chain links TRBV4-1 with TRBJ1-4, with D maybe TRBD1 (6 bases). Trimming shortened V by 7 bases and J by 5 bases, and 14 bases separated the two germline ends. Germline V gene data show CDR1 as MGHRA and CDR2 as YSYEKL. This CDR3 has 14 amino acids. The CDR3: CASKTKGGNEKLFF. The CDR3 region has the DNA TGCGCCAGCAAGACGAAGGGGGGGAATGAAAAACTGTTTTTT.

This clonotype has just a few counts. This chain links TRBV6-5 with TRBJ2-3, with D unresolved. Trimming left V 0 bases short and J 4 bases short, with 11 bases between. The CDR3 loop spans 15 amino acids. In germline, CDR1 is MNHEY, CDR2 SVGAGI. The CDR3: CASSYSGLVPDTQYF. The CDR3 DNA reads TGTGCCAGCAGTTACTCAGGTCTGGTCCCAGATACGCAGTATTTT.

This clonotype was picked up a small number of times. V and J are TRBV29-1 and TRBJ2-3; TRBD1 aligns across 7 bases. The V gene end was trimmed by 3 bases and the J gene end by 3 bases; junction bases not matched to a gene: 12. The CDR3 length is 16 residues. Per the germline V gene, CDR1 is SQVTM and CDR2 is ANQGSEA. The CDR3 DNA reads TGCAGCGTTGAGATAGGCCGGGACAGTCTTACAGATACGCAGTATTTT. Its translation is CSVEIGRDSLTDTQYF.